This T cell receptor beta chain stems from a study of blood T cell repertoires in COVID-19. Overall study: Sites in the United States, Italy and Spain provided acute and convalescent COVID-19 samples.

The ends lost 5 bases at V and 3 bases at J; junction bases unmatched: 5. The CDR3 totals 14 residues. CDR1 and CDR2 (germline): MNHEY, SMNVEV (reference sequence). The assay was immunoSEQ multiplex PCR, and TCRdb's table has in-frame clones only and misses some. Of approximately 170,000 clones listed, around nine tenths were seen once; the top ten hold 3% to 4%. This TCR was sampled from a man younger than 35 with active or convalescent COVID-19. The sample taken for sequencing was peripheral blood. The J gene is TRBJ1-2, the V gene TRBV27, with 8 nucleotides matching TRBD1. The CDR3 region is CASSLRQGYYGYTF. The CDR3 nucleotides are TGTGCCAGCAGTCTCCGACAGGGGTACTATGGCTACACCTTC.